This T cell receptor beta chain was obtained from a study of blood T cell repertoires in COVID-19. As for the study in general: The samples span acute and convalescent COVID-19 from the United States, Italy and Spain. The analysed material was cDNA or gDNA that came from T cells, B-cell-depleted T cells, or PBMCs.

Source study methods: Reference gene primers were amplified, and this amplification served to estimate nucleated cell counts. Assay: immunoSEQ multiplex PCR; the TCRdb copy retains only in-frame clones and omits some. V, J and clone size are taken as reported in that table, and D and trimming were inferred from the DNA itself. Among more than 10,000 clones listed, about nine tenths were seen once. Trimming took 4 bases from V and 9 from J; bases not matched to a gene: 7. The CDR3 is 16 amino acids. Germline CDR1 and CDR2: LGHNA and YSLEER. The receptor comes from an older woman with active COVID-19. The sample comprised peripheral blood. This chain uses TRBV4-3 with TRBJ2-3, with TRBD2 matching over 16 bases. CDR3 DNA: TGCGCCAGCAGCCCGGGACTAGCGGGAGGGCCTGGGACGCAGTATTTT. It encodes CASSPGLAGGPGTQYF.